This T cell receptor (beta chain) emerged from a study of tumor-infiltrating lymphocytes in primary liver carcinoma. Across the study: The five patients, who were men and women, ranged in age from 30 to 69 years. Samples returned roughly 3.65 to 8 million productive TCRbeta reads each. Read depth did not differ significantly between tissue types. Study results and caveats: Tumor-adjacent and tumor-blood pairs displayed less overlap than did pairs of tumor regions. Relative to blood, tumors carried a significantly larger fraction of the repertoire in their top 250 clones (p = 0.039).

Unsorted whole blood supplied the blood RNA, and germline DNA was isolated too. cDNA specific to TCR beta was made from around 530 ng of total RNA, with a constant-region primer employed for priming. Modified slightly, ARM-PCR produced TCR beta libraries over three nested multiplex PCR rounds. PCR rounds one and two used TRBV1-TRBV30 forward primers with a C-beta reverse primer for around 9 cycles each. TCRdb re-called the multiplex PCR reads through MiXCR, storing one row per CDR3 protein. The profile covers approximately 300,000 distinct CDR3 sequences, with 65% appearing a single time and 9% to 10% taken by the ten largest. The CDR3 runs 15 residues. Germline assignment: CDR1 MGHRA and CDR2 YSYEKL. V was cut by 6 bases and J by 6 bases, with 18 bases left in between. This clonotype has just a few counts. The target antigen is unknown. This may be a read error: a much more frequent sequence differs by one nucleotide.

The chain links TRBV4-1 to TRBJ2-4; maybe TRBD1 (5 bases). The sequence derives from a man in his forties with primary liver carcinoma and hepatitis B virus infection. The source material was peripheral blood. CDR3 amino acids: CASRVRGVGINIQYF. The CDR3, as DNA: TGCGCCAGCAGGGTTAGGGGCGTAGGGATAAACATTCAGTACTTC.